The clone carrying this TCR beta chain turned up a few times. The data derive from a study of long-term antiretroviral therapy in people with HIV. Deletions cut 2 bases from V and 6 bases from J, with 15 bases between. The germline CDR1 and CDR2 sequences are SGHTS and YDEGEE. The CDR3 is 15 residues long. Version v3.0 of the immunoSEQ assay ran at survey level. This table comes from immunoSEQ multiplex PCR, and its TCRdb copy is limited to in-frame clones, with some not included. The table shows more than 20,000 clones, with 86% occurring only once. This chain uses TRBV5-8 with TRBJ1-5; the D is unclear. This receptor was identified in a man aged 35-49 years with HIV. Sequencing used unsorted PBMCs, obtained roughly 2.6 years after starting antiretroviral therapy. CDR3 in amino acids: CASSLTARRSQPQHF. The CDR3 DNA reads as TGTGCCAGCAGCTTAACAGCCCGGAGGAGTCAGCCCCAGCATTTT.